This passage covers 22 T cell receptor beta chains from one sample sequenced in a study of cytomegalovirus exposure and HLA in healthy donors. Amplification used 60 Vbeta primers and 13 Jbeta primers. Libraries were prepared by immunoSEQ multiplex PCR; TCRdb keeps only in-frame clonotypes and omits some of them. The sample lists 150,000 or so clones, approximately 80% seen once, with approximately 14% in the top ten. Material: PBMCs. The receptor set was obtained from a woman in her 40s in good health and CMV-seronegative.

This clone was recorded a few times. This CDR3 reads CASSPEGTGLEPQHF. The CDR3 nucleotides read TGCGCCAGCAGCCCGGAAGGAACAGGGCTTGAGCCCCAGCATTTT. This sequence joins TRBV4-1 and TRBJ1-5; D is perhaps TRBD1 (6 bases). Trimming removed 4 bases from V and 8 bases from J, with 18 bases in between. The germline V gene encodes CDR1 MGHRA and CDR2 YSYEKL. The CDR3 is 15 residues long.

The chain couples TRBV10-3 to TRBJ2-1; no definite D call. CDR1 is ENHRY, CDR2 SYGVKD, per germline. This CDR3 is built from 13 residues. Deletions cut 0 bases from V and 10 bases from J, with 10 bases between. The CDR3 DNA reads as TGTGCCATCAGTGAGTCGATAGCACGGGAGCAGTTCTTC. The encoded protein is CAISESIAREQFF.

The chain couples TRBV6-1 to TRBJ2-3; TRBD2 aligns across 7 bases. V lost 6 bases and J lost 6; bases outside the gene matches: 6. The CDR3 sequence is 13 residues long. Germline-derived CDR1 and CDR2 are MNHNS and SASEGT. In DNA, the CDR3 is TGTGCCAGCAGGGGGGGAGGGGTGGATACGCAGTATTTT. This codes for CASRGGGVDTQYF.

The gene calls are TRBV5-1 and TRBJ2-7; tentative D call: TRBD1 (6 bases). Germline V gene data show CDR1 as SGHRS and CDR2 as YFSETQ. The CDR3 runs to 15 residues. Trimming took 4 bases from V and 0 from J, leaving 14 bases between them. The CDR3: CASSPLGQPSYEQYF. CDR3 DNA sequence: TGCGCCAGCAGCCCACTCGGACAGCCCTCCTACGAGCAGTACTTC.

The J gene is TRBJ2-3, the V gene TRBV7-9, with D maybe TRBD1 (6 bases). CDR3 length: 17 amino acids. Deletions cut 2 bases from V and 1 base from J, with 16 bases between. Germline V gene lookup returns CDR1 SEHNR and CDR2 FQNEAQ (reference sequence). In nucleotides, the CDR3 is TGTGCCAGCAGCTTACGCCCGACAGGCTCAGGCACAGATACGCAGTATTTT. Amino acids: CASSLRPTGSGTDTQYF.

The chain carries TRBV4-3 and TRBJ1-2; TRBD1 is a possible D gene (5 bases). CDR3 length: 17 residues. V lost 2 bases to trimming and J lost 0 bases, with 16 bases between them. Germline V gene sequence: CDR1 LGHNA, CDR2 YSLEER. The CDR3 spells CASSQSTGTVANYGYTF. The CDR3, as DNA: TGCGCCAGCAGCCAATCGACCGGGACTGTGGCTAACTATGGCTACACCTTC.

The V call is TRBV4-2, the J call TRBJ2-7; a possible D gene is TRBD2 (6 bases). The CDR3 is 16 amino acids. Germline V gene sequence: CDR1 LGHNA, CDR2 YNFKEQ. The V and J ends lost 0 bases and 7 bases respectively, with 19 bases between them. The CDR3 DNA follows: TGTGCCAGCAGCCAAGATAGTGGCGGGGCCCCCATTGAGCAGTACTTC. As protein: CASSQDSGGAPIEQYF.

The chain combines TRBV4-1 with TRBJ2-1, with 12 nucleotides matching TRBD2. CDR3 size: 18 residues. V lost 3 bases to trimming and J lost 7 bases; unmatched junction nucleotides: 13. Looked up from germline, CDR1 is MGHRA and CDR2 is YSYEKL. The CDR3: CASSQLLAGGSAVNEQFF. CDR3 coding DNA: TGCGCCAGCAGCCAGTTACTAGCGGGGGGCTCCGCAGTAAATGAGCAGTTCTTC.

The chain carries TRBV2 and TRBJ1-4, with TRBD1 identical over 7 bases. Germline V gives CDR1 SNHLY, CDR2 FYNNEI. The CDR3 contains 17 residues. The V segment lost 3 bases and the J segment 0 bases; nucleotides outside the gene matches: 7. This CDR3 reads CASSELTGDATNEKLFF. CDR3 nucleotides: TGTGCCAGCAGTGAGCTTACAGGGGATGCAACTAATGAAAAACTGTTTTTT.

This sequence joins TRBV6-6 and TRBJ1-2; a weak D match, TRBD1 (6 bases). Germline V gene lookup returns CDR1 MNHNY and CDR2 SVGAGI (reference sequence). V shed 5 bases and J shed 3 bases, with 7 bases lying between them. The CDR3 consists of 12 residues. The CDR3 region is CASSEGDYGYTF. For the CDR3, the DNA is TGTGCCAGCAGTGAGGGGGACTATGGCTACACCTTC.

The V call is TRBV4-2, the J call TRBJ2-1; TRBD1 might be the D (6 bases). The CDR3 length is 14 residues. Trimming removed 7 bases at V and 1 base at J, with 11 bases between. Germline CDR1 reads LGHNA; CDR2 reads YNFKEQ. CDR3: CASTETGSYNEQFF. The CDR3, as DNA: TGTGCCAGCACCGAGACAGGATCCTACAATGAGCAGTTCTTC.

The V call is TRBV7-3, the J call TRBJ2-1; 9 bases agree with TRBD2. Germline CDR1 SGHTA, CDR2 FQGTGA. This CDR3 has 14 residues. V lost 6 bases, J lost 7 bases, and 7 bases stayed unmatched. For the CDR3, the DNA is TGTGCCAGCAGTCCAGGGACTAGCTTGAATGAGCAGTTCTTC. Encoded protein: CASSPGTSLNEQFF. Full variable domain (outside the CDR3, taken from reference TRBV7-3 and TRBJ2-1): GAGVSQTPSNKVTEKGKYVELRCDPISGHTALYWYRQSLGQGPEFLIYFQGTGAADDSGLPNDRFFAVRPEGSVSTLKIQRTERGDSAVYLCASSPGTSLNEQFFGPGTRLTVL.

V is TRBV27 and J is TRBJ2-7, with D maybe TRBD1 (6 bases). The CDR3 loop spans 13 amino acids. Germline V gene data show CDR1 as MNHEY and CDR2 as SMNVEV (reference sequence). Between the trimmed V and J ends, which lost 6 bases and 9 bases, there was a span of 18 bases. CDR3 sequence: CASSSSIVGGQYF. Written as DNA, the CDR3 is TGTGCCAGCAGCTCTTCAATTGTAGGGGGGCAGTACTTC.

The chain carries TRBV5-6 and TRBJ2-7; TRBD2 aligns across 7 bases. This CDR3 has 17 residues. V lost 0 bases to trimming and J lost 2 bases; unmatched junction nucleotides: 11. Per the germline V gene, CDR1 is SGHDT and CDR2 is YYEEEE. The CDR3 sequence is CASSLDTGLLRTYEQYF. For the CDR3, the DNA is TGTGCCAGCAGCTTGGATACGGGACTACTAAGGACCTACGAGCAGTACTTC.

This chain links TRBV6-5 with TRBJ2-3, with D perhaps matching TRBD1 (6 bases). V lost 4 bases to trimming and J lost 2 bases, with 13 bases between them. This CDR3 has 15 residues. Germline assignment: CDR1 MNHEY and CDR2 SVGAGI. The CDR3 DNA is TGTGCCAGCAGTTTTGGGGGACACGACACAGATACGCAGTATTTT. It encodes CASSFGGHDTDTQYF.

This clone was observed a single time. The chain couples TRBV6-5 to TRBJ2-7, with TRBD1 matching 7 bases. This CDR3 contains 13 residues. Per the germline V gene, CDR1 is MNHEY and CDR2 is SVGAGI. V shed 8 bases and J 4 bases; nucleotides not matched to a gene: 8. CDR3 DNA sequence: TGTGCCAGCCGAGAGGGACAGTTATACGAGCAGTACTTC. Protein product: CASREGQLYEQYF.

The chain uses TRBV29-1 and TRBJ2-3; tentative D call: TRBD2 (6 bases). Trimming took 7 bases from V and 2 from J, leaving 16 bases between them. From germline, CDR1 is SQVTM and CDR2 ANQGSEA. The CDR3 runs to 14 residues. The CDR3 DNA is TGCAGCGCCTGCCCCTGGGACTTCACAGATACGCAGTATTTT. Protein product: CSACPWDFTDTQYF.

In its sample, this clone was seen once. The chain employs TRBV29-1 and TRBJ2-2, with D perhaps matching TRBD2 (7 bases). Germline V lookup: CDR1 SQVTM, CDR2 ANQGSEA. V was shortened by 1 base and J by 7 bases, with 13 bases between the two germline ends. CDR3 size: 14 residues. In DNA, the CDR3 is TGCAGCGTTGAAGTCGGGGGGCGGTTCGGGGAGCTGTTTTTT. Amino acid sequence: CSVEVGGRFGELFF.

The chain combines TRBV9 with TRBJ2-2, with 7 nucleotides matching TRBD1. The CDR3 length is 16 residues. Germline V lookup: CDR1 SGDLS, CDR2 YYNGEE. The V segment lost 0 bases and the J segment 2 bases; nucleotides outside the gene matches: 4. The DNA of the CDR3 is TGTGCCAGCAGCGTAGAGAGGACAGGAAACACCGGGGAGCTGTTTTTT. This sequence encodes CASSVERTGNTGELFF.

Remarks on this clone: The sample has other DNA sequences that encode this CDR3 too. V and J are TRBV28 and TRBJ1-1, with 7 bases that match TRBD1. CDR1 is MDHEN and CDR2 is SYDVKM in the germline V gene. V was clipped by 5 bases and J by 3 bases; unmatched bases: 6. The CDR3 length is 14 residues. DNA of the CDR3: TGTGCCAGCAGTCTCAGCAGGGGGGACACTGAAGCTTTCTTT. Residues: CASSLSRGDTEAFF.

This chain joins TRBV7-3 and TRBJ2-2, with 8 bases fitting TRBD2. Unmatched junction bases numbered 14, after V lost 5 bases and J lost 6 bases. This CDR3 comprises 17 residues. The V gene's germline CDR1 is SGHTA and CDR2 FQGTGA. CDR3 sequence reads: CASSHWGGTRGSGELFF. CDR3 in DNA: TGTGCCAGCAGCCACTGGGGAGGGACTAGGGGGTCCGGGGAGCTGTTTTTT.

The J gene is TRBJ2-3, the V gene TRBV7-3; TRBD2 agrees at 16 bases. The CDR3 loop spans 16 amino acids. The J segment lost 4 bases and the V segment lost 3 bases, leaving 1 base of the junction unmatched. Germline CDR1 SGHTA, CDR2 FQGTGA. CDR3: CASSLGLAGGADTQYF. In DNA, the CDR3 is TGTGCCAGCAGCTTGGGACTAGCGGGAGGGGCAGATACGCAGTATTTT.